The present entry profiles one TCR beta chain with its context. What it binds is unknown. Post-sort purity exceeded 95% for all sorted populations. These data come from a study of beta chain features in type 1 diabetes. Study-wide findings and caveats: TCRB CDR3s from Type 1 diabetes patients were moderately but significantly shorter in all four CD4+ subsets.

As every portion of the isolated RNA was reverse transcribed, the sequencing read expressed TCRB transcripts. Generated by immunoSEQ multiplex PCR, the TCRdb table keeps only in-frame clones and is missing some. The repertoire holds 600,000 to 700,000 clones, with 10% to 15% as singletons. The sample comprised naive CD4+ T cells from blood. The clonotype was recovered from a man between 18 and 35 years old with type 1 diabetes.

The CDR3 nucleotides read TGTGCCACCAGCAGAGGGGGAACGGTCTTAACCGGGGAGCTGTTTTTT. It is translated as CATSRGGTVLTGELFF. J is TRBJ2-2 and V is TRBV15; D uncertain. The CDR3 spans 16 residues. V was cut by 1 base and J by 5 bases, with 14 bases left in between. Looked up from germline, CDR1 is LNHNV and CDR2 is YYDKDF (reference sequence).